These T cell receptor beta chains were read from a single sample in a study of OX40 agonist ivuxolimab in advanced cancers. The method was immunoSEQ multiplex PCR; TCRdb's version includes in-frame clones alone and lacks a portion of them. The sample lists around 16,000 clones, 84% occurring once. Sequencing was performed on CD4+ or CD8+ T cells sorted from blood, taken in a trial of the OX40 agonist ivuxolimab. All receptors derive from an adult with an advanced solid tumor such as melanoma, head and neck, liver or kidney cancer. CDR3s include the opening cysteine and the closing phenylalanine or tryptophan. A D gene is named only where the DNA matches it firmly. Expanded clones are given a class, and other clones once, few, many or no size at all.

TRBV7-3	TRBD2	TRBJ2-1	-	TGTGCCAGCAGCACGACTAGCGGGAATAATGAGCAGTTCTTC	CASSTTSGNNEQFF
TRBV4-3	-	TRBJ1-1	once	TGCGCCAGCAGCAGGACGGAGAAATCTTTCTTT	CASSRTEKSFF
TRBV9	-	TRBJ2-1	-	TGTGCCAGCAGCCCTAGTGGGTGGGATGAGCAGTTCTTC	CASSPSGWDEQFF
TRBV9	TRBD2	TRBJ2-4	once	TGTGCCAGCAGCTCTGGACTAGCGGGCGACAAAAACATTCAGTACTTC	CASSSGLAGDKNIQYF
TRBV7-6	-	TRBJ2-1	-	TGTGCCAGCAGCCCATCGGGTCCCTGGGTGGACAATGAGCAGTTCTTC	CASSPSGPWVDNEQFF
TRBV27	-	TRBJ1-1	once	TGTGCCAGCAGGACCGGCACTGAAGCTTTCTTT	CASRTGTEAFF
TRBV9	TRBD1	TRBJ2-7	-	TGTGCCAGCAGCGTAGCCGACAGGGTATCCTACGAGCAGTACTTC	CASSVADRVSYEQYF
TRBV2	-	TRBJ2-3	-	TGTGCCAGCAGTGAGGGTCAGCTAAGCACAGATACGCAGTATTTT	CASSEGQLSTDTQYF
TRBV27	-	TRBJ2-1	-	TGTGCCAGCTCACCGGGTCCAGTCCCGAACGTTTACAATGAGCAGTTCTTC	CASSPGPVPNVYNEQFF
TRBV6-7	TRBD1	TRBJ1-1	-	TGTGCCACCCCGACAGGGGGCCCAACTTGGCCTGAAGCTTTCTTT	CATPTGGPTWPEAFF
TRBV11-2	TRBD2	TRBJ2-1	-	TGTGCCAGCAGCTTAGGGCTAGCGGGCTCCTACAATGAGCAGTTCTTC	CASSLGLAGSYNEQFF
TRBV4-1	TRBD2	TRBJ2-7	-	TGCGCCAGCAGCCAAGATCCTAGCGGGGGCCCCTCCTACGAGCAGTACTTC	CASSQDPSGGPSYEQYF
TRBV28	-	TRBJ2-1	-	TGTGCCAGCAGGACCCAATACGAGCAGTTCTTC	CASRTQYEQFF
TRBV19	TRBD2	TRBJ2-1	-	TGTGCCAGCCGGGACGGAGTAGCGGGAGGTACCTACAATGAGCAGTTCTTC	CASRDGVAGGTYNEQFF
TRBV2	-	TRBJ2-4	-	TGTGCCAGCAGTGAAGGGCAGGGGCTAGCCAAAAACATTCAGTACTTC	CASSEGQGLAKNIQYF
TRBV6-5	TRBD2	TRBJ2-1	-	TGTGCCAGCAGTTCCCTAGCGGGAGCCTACAATGAGCAGTTCTTC	CASSSLAGAYNEQFF
TRBV4-3	TRBD1	TRBJ2-7	-	TGCGCCAGCAGCCAGGCCGGGACAGGGTCCTACGAGCAGTACTTC	CASSQAGTGSYEQYF
TRBV4-3	TRBD1	TRBJ1-6	once	TGCGCCAGCAGCCAAGATCAAATGAGGACAGGGGGCTATAATTCACCCCTCCACTTT	CASSQDQMRTGGYNSPLHF
TRBV6-1	-	TRBJ1-2	once	TGTGCCAGCAGTGAATTAGGGGCCACTATCGGCTACACCTTC	CASSELGATIGYTF
TRBV4-3	-	TRBJ2-3	-	TGCGCCAGCAGCCAAGACCCGAGAAGCACAGATACGCAGTATTTT	CASSQDPRSTDTQYF
TRBV19	-	TRBJ1-5	-	TGTGCCAGTAGTCGCGGCCTCAGGCAGCCCCAGCATTTT	CASSRGLRQPQHF
TRBV29-1	-	TRBJ2-3	few	TGCAGCGTTGAGGTCGGGGCTAGCACAGATACGCAGTATTTT	CSVEVGASTDTQYF
TRBV9	-	TRBJ2-2	-	TGTGCCAGCAGCGTAGCTGTGTTTACCGGGGAGCTGTTTTTT	CASSVAVFTGELFF
TRBV5-1	-	TRBJ2-7	-	TGCGCCAGCAGCCCTCGTGAGGATCCCTACGAGCAGTACTTC	CASSPREDPYEQYF
TRBV5-1	TRBD2	TRBJ2-7	once	TGCGCCAGCAGCTTTGGGCTAGCGGGAGACGAGCAGTACTTC	CASSFGLAGDEQYF
TRBV19	-	TRBJ2-3	-	TGTGCCAGTAGTAGCGGGGGCTCAGATACGCAGTATTTT	CASSSGGSDTQYF
TRBV7-9	TRBD2	TRBJ2-1	once	TGTGCCAGCAGCTCCATAGCGGGAGGGCCGATGGACAATGAGCAGTTCTTC	CASSSIAGGPMDNEQFF
TRBV2	-	TRBJ1-5	-	TGTGCCAGCAGCGGTGGCTACCTGGGGGGCAATCAGCCCCAGCATTTT	CASSGGYLGGNQPQHF
TRBV9	TRBD2	TRBJ2-5	-	TGTGCCAGCAGCTCCCAGCGACTAGCGGGGGATGGAAGGGAGACCCAGTACTTC	CASSSQRLAGDGRETQYF
TRBV19	-	TRBJ2-1	medium-sized	TGTGCCAGTAGTATTGTTAACGAGCAGTTCTTC	CASSIVNEQFF
TRBV27	TRBD2	TRBJ2-3	-	TGTGCCAGCAGTACCTCGACTAGCGGGGGGGCCGTAGATACGCAGTATTTT	CASSTSTSGGAVDTQYF
TRBV27	-	TRBJ2-1	-	TGTGCCAGCAGCACACTAGATGGGGTAAGCTCCTACAATGAGCAGTTCTTC	CASSTLDGVSSYNEQFF
TRBV9	TRBD1	TRBJ2-1	few	TGTGCCAGCAGTCCGCAGGGGGATGAGCAGTTCTTC	CASSPQGDEQFF
TRBV27	-	TRBJ1-5	once	TGTGCCAGCAGTTTATCACGCAGTTTTAGCAATCAGCCCCAGCATTTT	CASSLSRSFSNQPQHF
TRBV10-1	TRBD2	TRBJ2-5	-	TGCGCCAGCAGTCCCGGGACTAGCGGGAGTGAAGAGACCCAGTACTTC	CASSPGTSGSEETQYF
TRBV6-1	-	TRBJ1-5	-	TGTGCCAGCAGGGCGGGACAACATAGCAATCAGCCCCAGCATTTT	CASRAGQHSNQPQHF
TRBV5-1	-	TRBJ1-2	-	TGCGCCAGCAGCTTCGGGACATATTCTAACTATGGCTACACCTTC	CASSFGTYSNYGYTF
TRBV4-3	TRBD1	TRBJ1-1	-	TGCGCCAGCAGTACGGGACAGGGTTACACTGAAGCTTTCTTT	CASSTGQGYTEAFF
TRBV6-6	-	TRBJ1-1	-	TGTGCCAGCATTATACCGGGAGAAGCTTTCTTT	CASIIPGEAFF